A selection of T cell receptor beta chains follows, all from one sample in a study of circulating CD8 cells and anti-PD-1 response in melanoma. TCRdb called the reads again in MiXCR, with one record for every CDR3 protein. The table records about 720 distinct CDR3 sequences, around 4.4% of them present only once. Sequences were derived from CD8+ T cells from PBMCs, sampled at baseline or after one month of anti-PD-1 therapy (not recorded which). The receptors stem from a human donor with melanoma. Each CDR3 is given with its conserved first and last residue. The D gene is left open where the match is weak. Not all rows give a size; the values are once, few, many and, for expanded clones, a class.

cdr3_nt	cdr3_aa	v_call	j_call	d_call	clone_size
TGTGCCAGCAGTTTATCGGGGCAGGGTCCGAGCACAGATACGCAGTATTTT	CASSLSGQGPSTDTQYF	TRBV28	TRBJ2-3	-	few
TGTGCCAGCAGCGCGTGGGGGACTGCCTACGAGCAGTACTTC	CASSAWGTAYEQYF	TRBV7-2	TRBJ2-7	-	large
TGTCCCGGCCTACCCCGCCTTAAAGAGACCCAGTACTTC	CPGLPRLKETQYF	TRBV21-1	TRBJ2-5	-	large
TGTGCCAGCAGCTCCTGGATTCCGAATACGCAGTATTTT	CASSSWIPNTQYF	TRBV7-2	TRBJ2-3	-	medium-sized
TGTGCCACCCTGCATGGGGGGAATCAGCCCCAGCATTTT	CATLHGGNQPQHF	TRBV19	TRBJ1-5	-	large
TGTGCCAGTAGTTGGGGTCCGAACACCGGGGAGCTGTTTTTT	CASSWGPNTGELFF	TRBV19	TRBJ2-2	-	large
TGTGCCAGCAGGCTCGACCCCCTGTACCAAGAGACCCAGTACTTC	CASRLDPLYQETQYF	TRBV11-1	TRBJ2-5	-	large
TGTGCCAGTAGTACTCAACTGGGGCGGGGGTCCCTGAAAATCTACAATGAGCAGTTCTTC	CASSTQLGRGSLKIYNEQFF	TRBV19	TRBJ2-1	TRBD2	medium-sized
TGTGCCAGTAGTACTCTCGAGGGGTACAATGAGCAGTTCTTC	CASSTLEGYNEQFF	TRBV19	TRBJ2-1	-	medium-sized
TGTGCCAGCAGTCCCCCGGGACAGGGGGCAGTAGGCGAGCAGTACTTC	CASSPPGQGAVGEQYF	TRBV12-3/TRBV12-4	TRBJ2-7	TRBD1	large
TGTGCCAGCAGTACGGCCGGACAGAACTACAATGAGCAGTTCTTC	CASSTAGQNYNEQFF	TRBV28	TRBJ2-1	-	medium-sized
TGCAGTGCACCGCCGACGGGGAGGGTATCCTACGAGCAGTACTTC	CSAPPTGRVSYEQYF	TRBV20-1	TRBJ2-7	TRBD2	medium-sized
TGCAGCATAACCGGGACAGTCTCCTACGAGCAGTACTTC	CSITGTVSYEQYF	TRBV29-1	TRBJ2-7	TRBD1	large
TGTGCCAGCAGTGAACCGACTAGCCGTACGCAGTATTTT	CASSEPTSRTQYF	TRBV2	TRBJ2-3	TRBD2	large
TGTGCCAGCAGCTTGGTTGAGACTACTGAAGCTTTCTTT	CASSLVETTEAFF	TRBV7-3	TRBJ1-1	-	medium-sized
TGCGCCAGCAGCCAAGGGGATCTCTACGAGCAGTACTTC	CASSQGDLYEQYF	TRBV4-1	TRBJ2-7	-	large
TGTGCCACCAGAAGGGCCCTAGTCAAAAACATTCAGTACTTC	CATRRALVKNIQYF	TRBV28	TRBJ2-4	-	large
TGTGCCAGCAACCCGAGGGGGGAGAATGGCTACACCTTC	CASNPRGENGYTF	TRBV9	TRBJ1-2	-	medium-sized
TGTGCCAGTATGTTGGGCGGTAATCAGCCCCAGCATTTT	CASMLGGNQPQHF	TRBV19	TRBJ1-5	-	medium-sized
TGTGCCAGCAGCTTAGGGACAGGGGTCTCCTACGAGCAGTACTTC	CASSLGTGVSYEQYF	TRBV7-8	TRBJ2-7	TRBD1	medium-sized
TGTGCCAGCGGGGATGAGCAGTTCTTC	CASGDEQFF	TRBV28	TRBJ2-1	-	medium-sized
TGTGCCAGCAGCCAAGGACTAGCGGGTAGCACAGATACGCAGTATTTT	CASSQGLAGSTDTQYF	TRBV3-2	TRBJ2-3	-	large
TGTGCCACCAGTGATAGCTCTGGGGCCAACGTCCTGACTTTC	CATSDSSGANVLTF	TRBV24-1	TRBJ2-6	-	large
TGTGCCAGCAGCCGAGGACAGGGGACCTACGAGCAGTACTTC	CASSRGQGTYEQYF	TRBV7-2	TRBJ2-7	TRBD1	large
TGTGCCAGCAGTGGTGCAACCTCCCAGCACGAGCAGTACTTC	CASSGATSQHEQYF	TRBV27	TRBJ2-7	-	large
TGTGCCAGCATCGATCTTCGGGACAGAGCGAACACCGGGGAGCTGTTTTTT	CASIDLRDRANTGELFF	TRBV28	TRBJ2-2	TRBD1	medium-sized
TGTGCCAGCAGACAGGCGGACAGCAAAAACATTCAGTACTTC	CASRQADSKNIQYF	TRBV28	TRBJ2-4	-	medium-sized
TGTGCCAGCAGTTTAGGGACAGGACTTAAGTCCTACGAGCAGTACTTC	CASSLGTGLKSYEQYF	TRBV28	TRBJ2-7	TRBD1	medium-sized
TGTGCCAGCAGTTCCTGGACTAGCGGGGCAAATACGCAGTATTTT	CASSSWTSGANTQYF	TRBV28	TRBJ2-3	TRBD2	large
TGCAGCGCCCGTGGGGGGCGCCTAGAGACCCAGTACTTC	CSARGGRLETQYF	TRBV29-1	TRBJ2-5	-	medium-sized
TGTGCCAGCAGTGAAGCGTACAGGGCTAATTCACCCCTCCACTTT	CASSEAYRANSPLHF	TRBV6-1	TRBJ1-6	-	large
TGCAGCGTCCTAACAGGGGGCTCGTACGGGCAGTACTTC	CSVLTGGSYGQYF	TRBV29-1	TRBJ2-7	TRBD1	large
TGTGCCAGTAGTACGTCGGGGGCCGGGGAGCTGTTTTTT	CASSTSGAGELFF	TRBV19	TRBJ2-2	-	large
TGTGCCAGCAGATCAACCGGGACAGCCTACAATGAGCAGTTCTTC	CASRSTGTAYNEQFF	TRBV11-1	TRBJ2-1	TRBD1	large
TGTGCCAGTAGTATTCGGGACAGCGACTTCAATGAGCAGTTCTTC	CASSIRDSDFNEQFF	TRBV19	TRBJ2-1	TRBD1	-
TGTGCCAGCAGTACAATAGGAGGGAGAAACACCATATATTTT	CASSTIGGRNTIYF	TRBV6-5	TRBJ1-3	-	medium-sized
TGTGCCAGCAGTTTAGGGTACAGGCCCCAGGGAGAGACCCAGTACTTC	CASSLGYRPQGETQYF	TRBV27	TRBJ2-5	-	large
TGTGCCAGTAGGCCACAGGGGGCGAACTATGGCTACACCTTC	CASRPQGANYGYTF	TRBV19	TRBJ1-2	TRBD1	large
TGTGCCAGCAGTCCGGGCACCGGAGGCTATGGCTACACCTTC	CASSPGTGGYGYTF	TRBV6-2/TRBV6-3	TRBJ1-2	-	large
TGTGCCAGCAGTGAAGGCGAGGGGTTGTCACCCCTCCACTTT	CASSEGEGLSPLHF	TRBV2	TRBJ1-6	-	large
TGCAGTGCCCTGACAGGGGGCCTGTACGAGCAGTACTTC	CSALTGGLYEQYF	TRBV20-1	TRBJ2-7	TRBD1	medium-sized
TGTGCCAGCAGCTCACCGGGACAGGGGTTCTACGAGCAGTACTTC	CASSSPGQGFYEQYF	TRBV5-4	TRBJ2-7	TRBD1	large
TGTGCCAGCAGGGAGAGAGGACCTGGATCGACCTACGAGCAGTACTTC	CASRERGPGSTYEQYF	TRBV2	TRBJ2-7	-	large
TGTGCCAGCAGCTTACTGACAGGGGCGGTCGGAGAGACCCAGTACTTC	CASSLLTGAVGETQYF	TRBV11-2	TRBJ2-5	TRBD1	large
TGTGCCAGTAACCCAGCGGGTTCCTATGGCTACACCTTC	CASNPAGSYGYTF	TRBV19	TRBJ1-2	-	medium-sized
TGTGCCAGCAGCTTCCACGACCGACAGGGAGCTGGTTCACCCCTCCACTTT	CASSFHDRQGAGSPLHF	TRBV7-9	TRBJ1-6	TRBD1	medium-sized
TGTGCCAGCAGTTTATCGGGGGGGCAAGAGACCCAGTACTTC	CASSLSGGQETQYF	TRBV27	TRBJ2-5	TRBD2	large
TGTGCCAGCAGGGGGACAGGGTACTCGGAGACCCAGTACTTC	CASRGTGYSETQYF	TRBV2	TRBJ2-5	TRBD1	medium-sized
TGTGCCAGCAGCCCAGGACAGGGGTCCGCGGATGAGCAGTTCTTC	CASSPGQGSADEQFF	TRBV7-2	TRBJ2-1	TRBD1	large
TGCAGCGTTTTTTCTCGGCCCGGAGATACGCAGTATTTT	CSVFSRPGDTQYF	TRBV29-1	TRBJ2-3	-	large
TGTGCCAGCAGTGAATTACCTAGCGGGAACACCGGGGAGCTGTTTTTT	CASSELPSGNTGELFF	TRBV2	TRBJ2-2	TRBD2	large
TGTGCCAGCAGCCGTCCCGGGACAGACTTAATCGAGCAGTACTTC	CASSRPGTDLIEQYF	TRBV27	TRBJ2-7	TRBD1	medium-sized
TGTGCCAGCAGTTTAGTTCCAGGGGGAGACTACGAGCAGTACTTC	CASSLVPGGDYEQYF	TRBV28	TRBJ2-7	TRBD1	medium-sized
TGCAGTGCTAAGGGTCTGGAGGCGGGTCAGACCCGAGAGCAGTACTTC	CSAKGLEAGQTREQYF	TRBV20-1	TRBJ2-7	-	medium-sized
TGTGCCAGCAGTTCATCACTCTCCGGGCCAGGGAAAACCCAGTACTTC	CASSSSLSGPGKTQYF	TRBV27	TRBJ2-5	-	large
TGCAGTGCTAGAAGCCTAGGGAGCTCCTACAATGAGCAGTTCTTC	CSARSLGSSYNEQFF	TRBV20-1	TRBJ2-1	-	-
TGTGCCAGCGTCCGAAGGAGACAAGAGACCCAGTACTTC	CASVRRRQETQYF	TRBV2	TRBJ2-5	-	large
TGTGCCAGCAGCTCAGGGTACTACGAGCAGTACTTC	CASSSGYYEQYF	TRBV7-2	TRBJ2-7	-	large
TGTGCCAGCAGTTTGTTCCAGGGGGCGGATACGCAGTATTTT	CASSLFQGADTQYF	TRBV28	TRBJ2-3	TRBD1	medium-sized
TGTGCCAGCAGTTTGGCCAGAGCGATGCCCACAGATACGCAGTATTTT	CASSLARAMPTDTQYF	TRBV28	TRBJ2-3	-	medium-sized